Listed below are T cell receptor beta chains from one sample, sequenced in a study of radiotherapy plus CTLA-4 blockade in lung cancer. Assay: immunoSEQ multiplex PCR; the TCRdb copy retains only in-frame clones and omits some. The top ten clones hold 0.82% of a sample with around 86,000 clones, roughly 80% of them seen once. Sequencing was performed on peripheral blood, taken from a patient treated with radiotherapy plus ipilimumab. Every receptor here comes from a human donor with non-small cell lung cancer who had stable disease on radiotherapy plus ipilimumab. Both conserved end residues are part of each CDR3. The D gene is left open where the match is weak. For some rows the clone size is stated as once, few or many, or as a class when expanded; others skip it.

v_gene	abundance	j_gene	d_gene	len	CDR3aa	CDR3nt
TRBV28	.	TRBJ1-2	TRBD1	16	CASTATGTGESYGYTF	TGTGCCAGCACCGCAACCGGGACAGGGGAAAGTTATGGCTACACCTTC
TRBV19	once	TRBJ2-3	TRBD1	18	CASSPGTGWLLGTDTQYF	TGTGCCAGTAGTCCCGGGACAGGGTGGCTTCTGGGGACAGATACGCAGTATTTT
TRBV18	.	TRBJ2-7	TRBD2	15	CASSEGTSGTYEQYF	TGTGCCAGCTCAGAAGGGACTAGCGGGACCTACGAGCAGTACTTC
TRBV7-9	few	TRBJ2-2	.	16	CASSLDRRTNTGELFF	TGTGCCAGCAGCTTAGACAGGAGAACGAACACCGGGGAGCTGTTTTTT
TRBV18	.	TRBJ2-2	TRBD1	15	CASSGQGAYTGELFF	TGTGCCAGCTCAGGACAGGGGGCCTACACCGGGGAGCTGTTTTTT
TRBV5-6	.	TRBJ1-2	TRBD1	13	CASSFGTGGGYTF	TGTGCCAGCAGCTTTGGGACAGGGGGAGGCTACACCTTC
TRBV10-2	.	TRBJ2-7	.	16	CASSESGPVSSYEQYF	TGCGCCAGCAGTGAGTCGGGGCCCGTAAGCTCCTACGAGCAGTACTTC
TRBV4-2	.	TRBJ2-7	.	17	CASSQAVGTEIIYEQYF	TGTGCCAGCAGCCAAGCTGTTGGGACCGAAATCATCTACGAGCAGTACTTC
TRBV11-2	.	TRBJ2-1	.	12	CASSLDGRQRLF	TGTGCCAGCAGCTTAGACGGAAGACAGAGGCTCTTC
TRBV2	.	TRBJ1-6	.	16	CASVETESSYNSPLHF	TGTGCCAGCGTGGAGACGGAGAGCTCCTATAATTCACCCCTCCACTTT
TRBV6-6	once	TRBJ2-7	.	13	CASKTPSSGEQYF	TGTGCCAGCAAAACCCCCTCCTCAGGCGAGCAGTACTTC
TRBV5-1	.	TRBJ2-1	TRBD2	16	CASSSKGLAGAVEQFF	TGCGCCAGCAGCTCCAAAGGACTAGCGGGAGCAGTTGAGCAGTTCTTC
TRBV30	.	TRBJ2-1	.	11	CAWASGYDPFF	TGTGCCTGGGCTTCAGGGTACGATCCGTTCTTC
TRBV5-4	.	TRBJ1-1	TRBD1	15	CASSPRTGETTEAFF	TGTGCCAGCAGCCCCCGGACAGGGGAGACCACTGAAGCTTTCTTT
TRBV7-2	.	TRBJ2-1	TRBD2	14	CASSTSGRYNEQFF	TGTGCCAGCAGTACTAGCGGGAGGTACAATGAGCAGTTCTTC
TRBV4-1	.	TRBJ2-3	TRBD1	18	CASSQDGQGSTSTDTQYF	TGCGCCAGCAGCCAAGACGGACAGGGGTCAACTAGCACAGATACGCAGTATTTT
TRBV2	once	TRBJ2-1	.	13	CASSTQDYNEQFF	TGTGCCAGCAGCACACAGGACTACAATGAGCAGTTCTTC
TRBV28	.	TRBJ1-4	.	15	CASSLGGRPNEKLFF	TGTGCCAGCAGTTTAGGAGGGCGGCCTAATGAAAAACTGTTTTTT
TRBV9	.	TRBJ1-4	TRBD1	13	CASSADGTGELFF	TGTGCCAGCAGCGCTGACGGGACAGGGGAACTGTTTTTT
TRBV19	.	TRBJ1-6	TRBD1	14	CASSTGGYRSPLHF	TGTGCCAGTAGTACAGGGGGCTATCGATCACCCCTCCACTTT
TRBV10-2	.	TRBJ2-7	TRBD2	14	CASMGLGSSYEQYF	TGCGCCAGCATGGGACTAGGCTCTTCCTACGAGCAGTACTTC
TRBV28	few	TRBJ1-3	.	15	CASSLGGAGGNTIYF	TGTGCCAGCAGTTTAGGGGGCGCAGGTGGAAACACCATATATTTT
TRBV6-6	.	TRBJ1-1	.	14	CASSYRAWGTEAFF	TGTGCCAGCAGTTACAGGGCTTGGGGCACTGAAGCTTTCTTT
TRBV30	.	TRBJ1-2	.	12	CAWSGGARGYTF	TGTGCCTGGAGTGGGGGGGCTCGTGGCTACACCTTC
TRBV6-5	.	TRBJ2-1	TRBD1	15	CASSSTGVVYNEQFF	TGTGCCAGCAGTTCCACAGGGGTAGTGTACAATGAGCAGTTCTTC